This T cell receptor beta chain is from a study of blood T cells in healthy people across ages. General study points: There was a strong correlation between TCR beta diversity and naive T cell percentage.

Next came a second PCR, run for about 6 to 11 cycles, which used a sample-barcoded 5' primer along with a J-beta primer mix. TCRdb re-called the 5' RACE reads through MiXCR, storing one row per CDR3 protein. The sample has about 1 million distinct CDR3 sequences, around 25% seen once. This clonotype was detected only once. What it recognizes is unknown. The CDR3 consists of 15 residues. The data were also submitted as part of a second study, on T cells of mothers and their children. That investigation notes: RNA that had been extracted went wholly into cDNA synthesis, at roughly 1.5 ug per 15 ul.

The source of this sequence is a girl aged 2-10 years in good health. The sample taken for sequencing was blood. This chain connects TRBV21-1 to TRBJ2-1; TRBD2 is the table's D call and was not checked against the DNA. TRBV21-1 is classified as a pseudogene. The CDR3, as DNA: TGTGCCAGCAGCAATGGGAGTAGAGGCTACAATGAGCAGTTCTTC. It specifies CASSNGSRGYNEQFF.